The 19 T cell receptor beta chains below come from one sample, sequenced in a study of shared clonotypes between healthy human individuals. Only in-frame clones appear in the TCRdb table, and some are missing; sequencing was by immunoSEQ multiplex PCR. The data contain about 2.1 million clones, roughly 95% of them singletons. Positively selected for CCR7, the CD45RO-negative cells used as naive CD8 cells excluded terminally differentiated effector memory CD45RA+ cells. The material sequenced was naive CD8+ T cells from PBMCs. These receptors all come from a young man in good health. Some clones in this sample may be carry-over from other donors' samples.

The chain joins TRBV27 to TRBJ2-3; possibly TRBD1 for D (5 bases). The V and J ends lost 2 bases and 2 bases respectively, with 14 bases between them. Germline V gene sequence: CDR1 MNHEY, CDR2 SMNVEV (reference sequence). The CDR3 sequence is 16 residues long. The CDR3 here is CASSLRHRLNTDTQYF. CDR3 in DNA: TGTGCCAGCAGTTTACGACACAGGCTTAACACAGATACGCAGTATTTT.

The chain employs TRBV5-4 and TRBJ2-5; D ambiguous. V was pared by 3 bases and J by 5 bases, with 8 bases between. The germline CDR1 and CDR2 sequences are SGHNT and YYREEE (reference sequence). This CDR3 is 12 amino acids long. CDR3 sequence: CASSSADETQYF. The DNA for the CDR3 is TGTGCCAGCAGCTCCGCCGATGAGACCCAGTACTTC. Filled out from reference TRBV5-4 and TRBJ2-5, the complete variable domain reads ETGVTQSPTHLIKTRGQQVTLRCSSQSGHNTVSWYQQALGQGPQFIFQYYREEENGRGNFPPRFSGLQFPNYSSELNVNALELDDSALYLCASSSADETQYFGPGTRLLVL.

On this clone itself: Other DNA sequences of this sample code for an identical CDR3. V and J are TRBV27 and TRBJ2-1, with TRBD2 identical over 7 bases. Trimming cost V 2 bases and J 2 bases; bases outside gene matches: 3. Germline-derived CDR1 and CDR2 are MNHEY and SMNVEV (reference sequence). The CDR3 is made up of 15 amino acids. For the CDR3, the DNA is TGTGCCAGCAGTTTACGTCTAGCGGCCTACAATGAGCAGTTCTTC. It encodes CASSLRLAAYNEQFF.

This clone was seen once. This rearrangement joins TRBV5-4 to TRBJ2-7; D is possibly TRBD2 (5 bases). The CDR3 is made up of 16 amino acids. Germline CDR1 reads SGHNT; CDR2 reads YYREEE (reference sequence). V was clipped by 1 base and J by 4 bases, with 18 bases between them. For the CDR3, the DNA is TGTGCCAGCAGCTTGATGAGGGAGCAATCTGTGTACGAGCAGTACTTC. Protein: CASSLMREQSVYEQYF.

The chain combines TRBV6-1 with TRBJ1-2; D ambiguous. Trimming cost V 5 bases and J 6 bases, with 13 bases left between them. CDR3 length: 13 amino acids. CDR1 is MNHNS, CDR2 SASEGT, per germline. The CDR3 sequence is CASSNYDPHGYTF. DNA for the CDR3: TGTGCCAGCAGTAACTATGATCCCCATGGCTACACCTTC.

J is TRBJ1-2 and V is TRBV7-8, with 7 bases that match TRBD1. The CDR3 loop spans 16 amino acids. The V gene's germline CDR1 is SGHVS and CDR2 FQNEAQ. With V trimmed by 1 base and J by 0 bases, 5 bases remained unmatched. CDR3 sequence (DNA): TGTGCCAGCAGCTTAGGCTGGGACAGCCCTAACTATGGCTACACCTTC. Residues: CASSLGWDSPNYGYTF.

The chain links TRBV9 to TRBJ2-1; TRBD1 matches at 8 bases. CDR1 and CDR2 from the germline V gene are SGDLS and YYNGEE. This CDR3 region has 17 residues. V was clipped by 4 bases and J by 2 bases; unmatched bases: 11. CDR3 DNA: TGTGCCAGCAGCCAAAACCTCGGGACAGGACCCTACAATGAGCAGTTCTTC. It translates to CASSQNLGTGPYNEQFF.

The chain employs TRBV19 and TRBJ1-4; D gene unclear. Germline CDR1 is LNHDA and CDR2 is SQIVND (reference sequence). The CDR3 loop spans 14 amino acids. V shed 5 bases and J shed 4 bases, with 11 bases lying between them. Here the CDR3 reads CASSPLYINEKLFF. CDR3 in DNA: TGTGCCAGTAGTCCGCTGTACATTAATGAAAAACTGTTTTTT.

The chain's CDR3 is CASSFEETGFTDTQYF. The CDR3 DNA reads as TGTGCCAGCAGCTTCGAAGAGACAGGGTTCACAGATACGCAGTATTTT. This chain joins TRBV11-1 and TRBJ2-3, with 7 bases fitting TRBD1. This CDR3 is built from 16 residues. The junction had 8 bases not matched to a gene; V was cut back by 3 bases and J by 2 bases. Germline CDR1 SGHAT, CDR2 FQDESV (reference sequence).

This clone is a singleton in its sample. This rearrangement joins TRBV9 to TRBJ2-1; 7 nucleotides align to TRBD2. The CDR3 runs 16 residues. V was clipped by 4 bases and J by 8 bases; unmatched bases: 15. Germline V gives CDR1 SGDLS, CDR2 YYNGEE. CDR3 sequence reads: CASSSIISGRVDEQFF. CDR3 in DNA: TGTGCCAGCAGCTCGATCATTAGCGGGCGTGTCGATGAGCAGTTCTTC.

To note about this clone: This may be a read error: a much more frequent sequence differs by one nucleotide. Other DNA sequences from this sample encode an identical CDR3 as well. The CDR3 here is CASSSGGNTEAFF. The CDR3 DNA is TGTGCCAGCAGTTCAGGGGGGAACACTGAAGCTTTCTTT. This chain uses TRBV6-6 with TRBJ1-1, with TRBD1 matching over 7 bases. Germline V CDR1 and CDR2: MNHNY, SVGAGI (reference sequence). The CDR3 loop spans 13 amino acids. With V trimmed by 4 bases and J by 1 base, 0 bases remained unmatched.

The V and J genes are TRBV27 and TRBJ1-1; TRBD1 aligns across 10 bases. This CDR3 spans 16 amino acids. The germline V gene has CDR1 MNHEY and CDR2 SMNVEV (reference sequence). Germline trimming cut 3 bases from V and 1 base from J; bases unmatched to any gene: 5. The CDR3 sequence: CASSLGTGVGNTEAFF. As DNA, the CDR3 is TGTGCCAGCAGTTTGGGGACAGGGGTTGGGAACACTGAAGCTTTCTTT.

The chain recombines TRBV6-6 with TRBJ2-2; 7 nucleotides line up with TRBD1. CDR3 length: 15 residues. CDR1 and CDR2 from the germline V gene are MNHNY and SVGAGI (reference sequence). Losses at the gene ends were 2 bases for V and 0 bases for J; bases not matched to a gene: 0. The CDR3 nucleotides read TGTGCCAGCAGTTACCAGGGGGCGAACACCGGGGAGCTGTTTTTT. Protein product: CASSYQGANTGELFF.

J is TRBJ2-1 and V is TRBV28; 11 nucleotides match TRBD2. CDR3 length: 19 amino acids. Germline values: CDR1 MDHEN, CDR2 SYDVKM. Trimming removed 5 bases from V and 8 bases from J; junction bases left unmatched: 20. DNA of the CDR3: TGTGCCAGCAGTCTACGGAGCCCGGGACTAGCGGCCCAGGGGGATGAGCAGTTCTTC. Its translation is CASSLRSPGLAAQGDEQFF.

The chain combines TRBV6-5 with TRBJ1-1, with a weak D call TRBD1 (5 bases). In germline, CDR1 is MNHEY, CDR2 SVGAGI. The CDR3 sequence is 15 residues long. V was pared by 7 bases and J by 3 bases, with 18 bases between. CDR3 sequence: CASTLFGGTYTEAFF. For the CDR3, the DNA is TGTGCCAGCACCCTCTTCGGGGGAACTTACACTGAAGCTTTCTTT.

The rearrangement joins TRBV30 to TRBJ1-1, with 7 bases that match TRBD1. Germline CDR1 reads GTSNPN; CDR2 reads SVGIG (reference sequence). The CDR3 totals 13 residues. The V and J ends lost 0 bases and 4 bases, in that order; junction bases with no gene match: 2. The CDR3 DNA is TGTGCCTGGAGTGTCACAGGGGCCACTGAAGCTTTCTTT. Amino acids: CAWSVTGATEAFF. Using reference TRBV30 and TRBJ1-1 for the parts outside the CDR3, the full variable domain is SQTIHQWPATLVQPVGSPLSLECTVEGTSNPNLYWYRQAAGRGLQLLFYSVGIGQISSEVPQNLSASRPQDRQFILSSKKLLLSDSGFYLCAWSVTGATEAFFGQGTRLTVV.

This clone was picked up one time. The chain combines TRBV28 with TRBJ2-3; TRBD1 might be the D (5 bases). The V end lost 2 bases, the J end lost 7 bases, and 16 bases lay between the germline ends. Per the germline V gene, CDR1 is MDHEN and CDR2 is SYDVKM. The CDR3 spans 15 residues. CDR3 DNA: TGTGCCAGCAGTTTAAGACAGATGGTTTTTAATACGCAGTATTTT. This codes for CASSLRQMVFNTQYF.

The chain has TRBV28 and TRBJ1-1; TRBD1 is a possible D gene (6 bases). Trimming cost V 6 bases and J 1 base, with 24 bases left between them. CDR1 is MDHEN, CDR2 SYDVKM, per germline. The CDR3 sequence is 18 residues long. For the CDR3, the DNA is TGTGCCAGCAGCAATTGGGGGATCAGGGGTTACAGGAACACTGAAGCTTTCTTT. As protein: CASSNWGIRGYRNTEAFF.

The CDR3 here is CASSWRGYVGSSYEQYF. CDR3 nucleotides: TGCGCCAGCAGCTGGAGGGGCTACGTAGGAAGCTCCTACGAGCAGTACTTC. The chain recombines TRBV5-1 with TRBJ2-7, with D tentatively TRBD2 (6 bases). CDR3 length: 17 residues. Germline CDR1 reads SGHRS; CDR2 reads YFSETQ. Trimming cost V 3 bases and J 0 bases, with 19 bases left between them.